The clone carrying this T cell receptor (beta chain) was detected a few times. Its antigen is not known. The record originates from a study of identical twins. Trimming removed 8 bases from V and 2 bases from J, with 11 bases in between. Per germline, CDR1 KGHDR and CDR2 SFDVKD. The CDR3 has 13 amino acids. Each CDR3 protein is one row after TCRdb ran MiXCR on the 5' RACE reads. The sample shows about 530,000 distinct CDR3 sequences, roughly 15% of them seen only once. General observations from the study: Those out-of-frame alpha sequences shared by twins showed an excess of low generation probability. Cross-sectional statistical analysis was relied on for the conclusions, without the same donors being followed. Cord blood beta clonotypes that were abundant carried fewer insertions, and memory repertoires showed no such trend.

This same sample was also taken into another study, of yellow fever vaccine responses in identical twins.

The specimen was CD4+ T cells sorted from blood. The receptor was derived from a woman aged 18-35 years in good health. The chain employs TRBV24-1 and TRBJ1-1, with D possibly matching TRBD1 (5 bases). In DNA form, the CDR3 reads TGTGCCACCATACCCAGGACAAACACTGAAGCTTTCTTT. This codes for CATIPRTNTEAFF.